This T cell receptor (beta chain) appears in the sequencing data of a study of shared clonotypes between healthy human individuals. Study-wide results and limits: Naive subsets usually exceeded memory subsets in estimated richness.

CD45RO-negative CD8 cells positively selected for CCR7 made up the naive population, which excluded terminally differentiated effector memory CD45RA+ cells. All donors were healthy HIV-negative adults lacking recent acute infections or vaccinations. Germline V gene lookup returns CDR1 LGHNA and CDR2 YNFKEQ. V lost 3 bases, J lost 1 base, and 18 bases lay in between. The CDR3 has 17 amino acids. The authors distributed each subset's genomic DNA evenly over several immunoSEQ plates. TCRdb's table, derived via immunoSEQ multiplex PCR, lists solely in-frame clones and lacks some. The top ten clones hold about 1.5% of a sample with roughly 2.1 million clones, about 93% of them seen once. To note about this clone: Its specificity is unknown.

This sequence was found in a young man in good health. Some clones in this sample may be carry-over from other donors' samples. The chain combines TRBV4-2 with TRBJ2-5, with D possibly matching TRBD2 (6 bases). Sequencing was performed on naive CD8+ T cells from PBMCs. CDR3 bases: TGTGCCAGCAGCCACCCCTGGGCGGAGGGGATCCAAGAGACCCAGTACTTC. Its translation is CASSHPWAEGIQETQYF.